In this sample, the clone carrying this T cell receptor (beta chain) turned up a few times. The data were obtained in a study of T-cell reconstitution after alpha-beta-depleted transplantation in children. Using unique molecular identifiers, the investigators prepared the TCRbeta library. TCRdb recomputed calls from the PCR reads with MiXCR, one row per CDR3 protein. Counted here are some 400,000 distinct CDR3 sequences, just over 20% occurring once; the ten biggest clones make up 3.5% to 4%. The CDR3 loop spans 17 amino acids. CDR1 is DFQATT and CDR2 is SNEGSKA in the germline V gene (reference sequence). J was trimmed by 4 bases and V by 0 bases; bases with no gene match: 10.

This sequence originates from a human donor who donated a stem cell graft to a child with acute myeloid leukemia. Sequenced material: PBMCs from the stem cell graft donor, taken from the stem cell graft. This sequence joins TRBV20-1 and TRBJ2-2; 8 bases fit TRBD1. The chain's CDR3 is CSARDPPGGAGTGELFF. The CDR3 coding sequence is TGCAGTGCTAGAGACCCCCCAGGGGGCGCTGGCACCGGGGAGCTGTTTTTT.